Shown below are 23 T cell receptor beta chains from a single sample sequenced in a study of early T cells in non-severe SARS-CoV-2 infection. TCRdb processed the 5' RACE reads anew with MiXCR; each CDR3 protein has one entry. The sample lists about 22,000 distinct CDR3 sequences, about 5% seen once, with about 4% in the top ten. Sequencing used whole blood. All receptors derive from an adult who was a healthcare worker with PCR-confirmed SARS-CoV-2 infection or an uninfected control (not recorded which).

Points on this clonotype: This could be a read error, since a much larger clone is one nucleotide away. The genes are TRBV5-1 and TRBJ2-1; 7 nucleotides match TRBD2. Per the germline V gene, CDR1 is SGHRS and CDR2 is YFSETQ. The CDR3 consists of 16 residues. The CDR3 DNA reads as TGCACCAGCAGTCCCTCGACTAGCCAAACCTACAATGAGCAGTTCTTC. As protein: CTSSPSTSQTYNEQFF.

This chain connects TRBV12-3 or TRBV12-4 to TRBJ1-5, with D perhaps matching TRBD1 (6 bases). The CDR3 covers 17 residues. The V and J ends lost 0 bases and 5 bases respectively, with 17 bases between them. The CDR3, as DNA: TGTGCCAGCAGTTTAGCGCCGGGGAGGGGGAGCCATCAGCCCCAGCATTTT. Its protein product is CASSLAPGRGSHQPQHF.

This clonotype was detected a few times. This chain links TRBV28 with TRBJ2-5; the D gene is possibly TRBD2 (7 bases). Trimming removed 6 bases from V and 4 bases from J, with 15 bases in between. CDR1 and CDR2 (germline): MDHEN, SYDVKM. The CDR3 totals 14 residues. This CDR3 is CASRGGGHGETQYF. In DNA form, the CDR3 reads TGTGCCAGCAGAGGGGGGGGGCATGGAGAGACCCAGTACTTC.

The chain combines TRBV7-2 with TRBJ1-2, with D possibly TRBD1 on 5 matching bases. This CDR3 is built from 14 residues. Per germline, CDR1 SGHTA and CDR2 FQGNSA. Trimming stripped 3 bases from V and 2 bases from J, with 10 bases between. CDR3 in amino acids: CASSFVQGNYGYTF. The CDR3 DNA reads TGTGCCAGCAGCTTTGTCCAGGGCAACTATGGCTACACCTTC.

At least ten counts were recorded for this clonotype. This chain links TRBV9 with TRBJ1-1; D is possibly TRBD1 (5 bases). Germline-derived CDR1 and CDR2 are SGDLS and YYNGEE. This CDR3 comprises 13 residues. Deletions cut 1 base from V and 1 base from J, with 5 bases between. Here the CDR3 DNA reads TGTGCCAGCAGCGTAACAGGGAACACTGAAGCTTTCTTT. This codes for CASSVTGNTEAFF.

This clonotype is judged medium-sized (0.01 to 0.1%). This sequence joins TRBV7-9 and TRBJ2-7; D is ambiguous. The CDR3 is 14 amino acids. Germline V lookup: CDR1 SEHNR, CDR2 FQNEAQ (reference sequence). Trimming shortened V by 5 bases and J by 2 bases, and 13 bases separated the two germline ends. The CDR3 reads CASSPDGLAYEQYF. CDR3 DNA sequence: TGTGCCAGCAGCCCGGACGGGTTAGCCTACGAGCAGTACTTC. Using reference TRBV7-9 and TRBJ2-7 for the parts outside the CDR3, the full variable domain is DTGVSQNPRHKITKRGQNVTFRCDPISEHNRLYWYRQTLGQGPEFLTYFQNEAQLEKSRLLSDRFSAERPKGSFSTLEIQRTEQGDSAMYLCASSPDGLAYEQYFGPGTRLTVT.

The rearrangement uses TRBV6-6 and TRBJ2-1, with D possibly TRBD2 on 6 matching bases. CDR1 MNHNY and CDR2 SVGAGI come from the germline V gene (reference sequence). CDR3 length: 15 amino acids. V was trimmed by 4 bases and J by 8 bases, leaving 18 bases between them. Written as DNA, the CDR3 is TGTGCCAGCAGTTTAAATCCCCGGGGGATCGATGAGCAGTTCTTC. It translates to CASSLNPRGIDEQFF.

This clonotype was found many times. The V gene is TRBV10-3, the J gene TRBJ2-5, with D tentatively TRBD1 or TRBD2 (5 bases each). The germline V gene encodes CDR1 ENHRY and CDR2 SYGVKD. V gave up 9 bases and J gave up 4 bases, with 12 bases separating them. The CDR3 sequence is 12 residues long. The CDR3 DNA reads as TGTGCCATTGGGGGAGCGATAGAGACCCAGTACTTC. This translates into CAIGGAIETQYF.

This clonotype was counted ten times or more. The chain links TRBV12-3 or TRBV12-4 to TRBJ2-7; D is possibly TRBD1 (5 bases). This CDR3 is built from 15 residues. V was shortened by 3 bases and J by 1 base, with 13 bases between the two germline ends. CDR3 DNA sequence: TGTGCCAGCAGTTTGGTGGCAGGGCCATCCTACGAGCAGTACTTC. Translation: CASSLVAGPSYEQYF.

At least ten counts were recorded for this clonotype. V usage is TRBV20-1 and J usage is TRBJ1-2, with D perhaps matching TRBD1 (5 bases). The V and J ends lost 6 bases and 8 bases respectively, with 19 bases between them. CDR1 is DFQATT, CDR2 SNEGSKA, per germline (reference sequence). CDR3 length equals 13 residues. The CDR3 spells CSALVGREDGYTF. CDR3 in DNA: TGCAGTGCCCTGGTGGGCAGGGAGGACGGCTACACCTTC.

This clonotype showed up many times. The CDR3 reads CSVDRVGSTEAFF. The CDR3 nucleotides read TGCAGCGTGGACAGGGTTGGGAGCACTGAAGCTTTCTTT. V is TRBV29-1 and J is TRBJ1-1; 8 bases are shared with TRBD1. The CDR3 contains 13 residues. The V gene end was trimmed by 6 bases and the J gene end by 4 bases; junction bases not matched to a gene: 7. Per the germline V gene, CDR1 is SQVTM and CDR2 is ANQGSEA.

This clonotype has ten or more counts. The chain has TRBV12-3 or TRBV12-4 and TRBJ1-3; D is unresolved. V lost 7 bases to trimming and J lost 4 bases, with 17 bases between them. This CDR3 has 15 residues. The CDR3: CASIQPAGRGNTIYF. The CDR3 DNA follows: TGTGCCAGCATCCAGCCAGCGGGGAGGGGAAACACCATATATTTT.

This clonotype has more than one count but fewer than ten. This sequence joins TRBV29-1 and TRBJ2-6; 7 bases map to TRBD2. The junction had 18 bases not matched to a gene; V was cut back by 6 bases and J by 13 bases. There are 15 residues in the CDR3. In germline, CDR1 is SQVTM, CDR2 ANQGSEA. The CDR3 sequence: CSVGGVQIGEQVLTF. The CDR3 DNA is TGCAGCGTGGGAGGGGTCCAAATCGGAGAGCAAGTCCTGACTTTC.

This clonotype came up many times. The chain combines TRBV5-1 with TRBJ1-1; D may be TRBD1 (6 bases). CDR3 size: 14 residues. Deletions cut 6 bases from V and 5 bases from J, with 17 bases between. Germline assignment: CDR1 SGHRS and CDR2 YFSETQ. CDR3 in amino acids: CASTSQGGRTEAFF. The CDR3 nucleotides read TGCGCCAGCACCTCCCAAGGGGGGCGAACTGAAGCTTTCTTT.

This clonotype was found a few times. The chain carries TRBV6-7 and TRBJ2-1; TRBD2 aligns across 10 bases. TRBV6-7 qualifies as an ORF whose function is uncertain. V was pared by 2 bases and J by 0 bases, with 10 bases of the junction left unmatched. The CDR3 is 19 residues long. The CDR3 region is CASSYPHSGGHPSYNEQFF. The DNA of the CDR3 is TGTGCCAGCAGTTACCCCCATAGCGGGGGGCATCCCTCCTACAATGAGCAGTTCTTC.

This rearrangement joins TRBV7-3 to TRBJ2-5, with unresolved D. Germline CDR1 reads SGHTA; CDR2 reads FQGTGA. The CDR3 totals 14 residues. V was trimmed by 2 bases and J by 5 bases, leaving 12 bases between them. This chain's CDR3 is CASSLGSAGETQYF. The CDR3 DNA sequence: TGTGCCAGCAGCTTAGGATCCGCCGGGGAGACCCAGTACTTC.

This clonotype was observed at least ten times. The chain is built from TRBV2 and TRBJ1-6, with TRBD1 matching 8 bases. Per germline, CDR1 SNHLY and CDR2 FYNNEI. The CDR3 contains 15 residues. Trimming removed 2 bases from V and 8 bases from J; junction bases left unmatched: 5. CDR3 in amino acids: CASSESGQGDSPLHF. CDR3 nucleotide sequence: TGTGCCAGCAGTGAATCCGGACAGGGTGATTCACCCCTCCACTTT. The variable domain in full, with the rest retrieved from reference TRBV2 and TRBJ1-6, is EPEVTQTPSHQVTQMGQEVILRCVPISNHLYFYWYRQILGQKVEFLVSFYNNEISEKSEIFDDQFSVERPDGSNFTLKIRSTKLEDSAMYFCASSESGQGDSPLHFGNGTRLTVT.

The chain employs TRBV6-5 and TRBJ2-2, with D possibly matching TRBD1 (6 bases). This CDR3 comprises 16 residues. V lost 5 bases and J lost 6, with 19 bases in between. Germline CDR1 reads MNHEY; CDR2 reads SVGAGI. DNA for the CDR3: TGTGCCAGCAGTCACCTACAGGGTCTAACTGCCGGGGAGCTGTTTTTT. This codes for CASSHLQGLTAGELFF.

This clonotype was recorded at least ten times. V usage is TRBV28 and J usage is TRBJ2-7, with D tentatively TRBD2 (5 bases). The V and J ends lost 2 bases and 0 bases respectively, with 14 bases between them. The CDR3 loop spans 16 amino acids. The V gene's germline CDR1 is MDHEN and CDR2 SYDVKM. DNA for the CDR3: TGTGCCAGCAGTTTAAGTCTCAGCCGGGGCTCCTACGAGCAGTACTTC. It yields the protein CASSLSLSRGSYEQYF.

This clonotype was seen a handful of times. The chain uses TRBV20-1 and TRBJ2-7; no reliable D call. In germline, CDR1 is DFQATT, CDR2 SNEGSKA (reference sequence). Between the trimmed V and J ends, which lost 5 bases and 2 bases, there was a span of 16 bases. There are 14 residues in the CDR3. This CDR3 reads CSAGSQRVPYEQYF. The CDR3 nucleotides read TGCAGTGCTGGCTCACAAAGGGTACCCTACGAGCAGTACTTC.

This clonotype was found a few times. The CDR3 nucleotides read TGCGCCAGCAGCCCGAGGGGCGGGGTTGAAGCTTTCTTT. Translation: CASSPRGGVEAFF. The chain recombines TRBV5-1 with TRBJ1-1; D might be TRBD1 (5 bases). The germline V and J ends were trimmed by 4 bases and 7 bases, with 14 bases remaining between them. In germline, CDR1 is SGHRS, CDR2 YFSETQ. CDR3 length: 13 amino acids.

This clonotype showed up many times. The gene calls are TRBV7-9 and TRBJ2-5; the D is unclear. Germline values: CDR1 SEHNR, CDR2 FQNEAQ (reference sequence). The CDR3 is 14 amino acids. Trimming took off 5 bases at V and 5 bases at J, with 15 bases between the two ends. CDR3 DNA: TGTGCCAGCAGCCACGGGCTGGGCCGGGAGACCCAGTACTTC. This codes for CASSHGLGRETQYF.

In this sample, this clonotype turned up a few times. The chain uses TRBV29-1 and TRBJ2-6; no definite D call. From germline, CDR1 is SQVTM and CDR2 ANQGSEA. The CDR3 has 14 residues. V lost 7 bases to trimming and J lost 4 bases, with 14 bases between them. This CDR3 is CSALSWAGANVLTF. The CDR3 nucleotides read TGCAGCGCCCTTAGTTGGGCCGGGGCCAACGTCCTGACTTTC.